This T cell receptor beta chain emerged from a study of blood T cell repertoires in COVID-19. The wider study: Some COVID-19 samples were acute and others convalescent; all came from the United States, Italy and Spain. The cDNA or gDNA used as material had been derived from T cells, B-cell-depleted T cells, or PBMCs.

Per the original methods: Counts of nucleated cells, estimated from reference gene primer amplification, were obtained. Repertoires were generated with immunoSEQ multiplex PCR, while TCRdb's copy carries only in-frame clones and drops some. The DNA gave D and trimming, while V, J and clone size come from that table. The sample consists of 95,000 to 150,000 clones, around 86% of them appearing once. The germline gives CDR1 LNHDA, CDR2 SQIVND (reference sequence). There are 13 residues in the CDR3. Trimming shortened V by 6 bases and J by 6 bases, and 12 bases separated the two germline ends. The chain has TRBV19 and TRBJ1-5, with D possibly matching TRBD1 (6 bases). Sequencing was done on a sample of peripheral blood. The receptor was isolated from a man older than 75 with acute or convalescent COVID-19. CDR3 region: CASRNRERQPQHF. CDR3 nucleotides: TGTGCCAGTAGAAACAGGGAACGTCAGCCCCAGCATTTT.